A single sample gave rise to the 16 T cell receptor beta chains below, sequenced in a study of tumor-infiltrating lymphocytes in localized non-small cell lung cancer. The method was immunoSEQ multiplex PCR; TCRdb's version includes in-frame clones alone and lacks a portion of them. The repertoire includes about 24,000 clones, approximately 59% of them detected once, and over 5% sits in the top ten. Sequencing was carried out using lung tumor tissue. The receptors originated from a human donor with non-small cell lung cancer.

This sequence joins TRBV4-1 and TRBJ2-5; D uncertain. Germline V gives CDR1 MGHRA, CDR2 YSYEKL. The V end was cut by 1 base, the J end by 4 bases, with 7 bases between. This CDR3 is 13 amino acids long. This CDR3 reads CASSQVVRETQYF. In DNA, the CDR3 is TGCGCCAGCAGCCAAGTCGTCCGAGAGACCCAGTACTTC.

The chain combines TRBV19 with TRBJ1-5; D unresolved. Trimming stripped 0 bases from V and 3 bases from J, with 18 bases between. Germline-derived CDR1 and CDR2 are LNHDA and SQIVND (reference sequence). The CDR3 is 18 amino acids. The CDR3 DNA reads TGTGCCAGTAGTATAGAGGCGCCCCCACTCGGGGACAATCAGCCCCAGCATTTT. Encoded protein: CASSIEAPPLGDNQPQHF. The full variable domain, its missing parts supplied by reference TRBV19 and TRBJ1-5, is DGGITQSPKYLFRKEGQNVTLSCEQNLNHDAMYWYRQDPGQGLRLIYYSQIVNDFQKGDIAEGYSVSREKKESFPLTVTSAQKNPTAFYLCASSIEAPPLGDNQPQHFGDGTRLSIL.

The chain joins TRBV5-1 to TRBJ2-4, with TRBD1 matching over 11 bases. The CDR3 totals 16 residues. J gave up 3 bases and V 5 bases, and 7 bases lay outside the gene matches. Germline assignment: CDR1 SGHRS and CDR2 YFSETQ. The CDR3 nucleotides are TGCGCCAGCAGTCCCGGGACAGGGGGAGACAAAAACATTCAGTACTTC. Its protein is CASSPGTGGDKNIQYF.

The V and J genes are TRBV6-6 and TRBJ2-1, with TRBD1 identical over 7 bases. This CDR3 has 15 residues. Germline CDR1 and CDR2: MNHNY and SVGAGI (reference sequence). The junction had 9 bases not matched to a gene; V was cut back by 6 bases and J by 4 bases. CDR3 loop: CASRPTGDDYNEQFF. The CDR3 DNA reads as TGTGCCAGCAGACCAACAGGGGATGATTACAATGAGCAGTTCTTC.

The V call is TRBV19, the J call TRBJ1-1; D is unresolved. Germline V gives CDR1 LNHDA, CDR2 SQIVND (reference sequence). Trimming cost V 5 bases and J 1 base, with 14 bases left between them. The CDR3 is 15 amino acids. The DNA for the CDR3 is TGTGCCAGTAGTTCTCAGGTTCTTGGGAACACTGAAGCTTTCTTT. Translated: CASSSQVLGNTEAFF. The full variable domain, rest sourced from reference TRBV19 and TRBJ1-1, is DGGITQSPKYLFRKEGQNVTLSCEQNLNHDAMYWYRQDPGQGLRLIYYSQIVNDFQKGDIAEGYSVSREKKESFPLTVTSAQKNPTAFYLCASSSQVLGNTEAFFGQGTRLTVV.

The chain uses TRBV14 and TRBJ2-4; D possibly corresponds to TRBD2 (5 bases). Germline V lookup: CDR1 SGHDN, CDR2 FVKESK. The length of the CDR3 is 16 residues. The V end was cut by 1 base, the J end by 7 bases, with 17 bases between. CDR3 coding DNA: TGTGCCAGCAGCCAAGGGGCTAGCTCCCAAAGGAACATTCAGTACTTC. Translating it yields CASSQGASSQRNIQYF.

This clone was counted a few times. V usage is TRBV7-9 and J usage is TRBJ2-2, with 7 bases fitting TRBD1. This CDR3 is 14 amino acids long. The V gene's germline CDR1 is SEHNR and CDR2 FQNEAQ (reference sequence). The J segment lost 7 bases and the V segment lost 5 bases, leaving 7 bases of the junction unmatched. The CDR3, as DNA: TGTGCCAGCAGCGCTGACAGGGCTGTCGGGGAGCTGTTTTTT. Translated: CASSADRAVGELFF.

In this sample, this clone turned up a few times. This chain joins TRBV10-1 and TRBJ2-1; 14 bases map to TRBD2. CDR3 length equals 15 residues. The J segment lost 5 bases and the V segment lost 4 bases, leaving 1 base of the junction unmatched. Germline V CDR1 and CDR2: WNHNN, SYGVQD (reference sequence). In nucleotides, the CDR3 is TGCGCCAGCAGTGTGGGACTAGCGGGAGACAATGAGCAGTTCTTC. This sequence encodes CASSVGLAGDNEQFF.

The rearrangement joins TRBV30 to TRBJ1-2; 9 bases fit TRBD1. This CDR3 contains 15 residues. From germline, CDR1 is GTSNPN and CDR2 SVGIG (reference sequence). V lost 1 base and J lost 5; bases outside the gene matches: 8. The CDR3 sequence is CAWSGPPTGGYGYTF. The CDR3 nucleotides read TGTGCCTGGAGTGGGCCCCCGACAGGGGGGTATGGCTACACCTTC.

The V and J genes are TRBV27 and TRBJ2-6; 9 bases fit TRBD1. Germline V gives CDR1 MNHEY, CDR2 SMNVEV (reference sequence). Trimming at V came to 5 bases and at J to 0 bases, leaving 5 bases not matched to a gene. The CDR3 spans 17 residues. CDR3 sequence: CASSAETGGSGANVLTF. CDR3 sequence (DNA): TGTGCCAGCAGTGCGGAGACAGGGGGCTCTGGGGCCAACGTCCTGACTTTC.

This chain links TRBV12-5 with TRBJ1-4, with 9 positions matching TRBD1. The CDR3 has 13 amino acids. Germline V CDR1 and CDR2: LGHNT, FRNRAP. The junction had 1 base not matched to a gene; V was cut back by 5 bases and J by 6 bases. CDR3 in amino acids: CASGRDRDEKLFF. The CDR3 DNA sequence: TGTGCTAGTGGTCGGGACAGGGATGAAAAACTGTTTTTT.

The CDR3 DNA reads as TGTGCCAGCAGCTACGGAGCGGCGATGGGGGAGACCCAGTACTTC. It is translated as CASSYGAAMGETQYF. This chain links TRBV5-4 with TRBJ2-5; D is perhaps TRBD2 (5 bases). Germline loops: CDR1 SGHNT, CDR2 YYREEE (reference sequence). The CDR3 totals 15 residues. The V and J ends lost 3 bases and 5 bases respectively, with 17 bases between them. Using reference TRBV5-4 and TRBJ2-5 for the parts outside the CDR3, the full variable domain is ETGVTQSPTHLIKTRGQQVTLRCSSQSGHNTVSWYQQALGQGPQFIFQYYREEENGRGNFPPRFSGLQFPNYSSELNVNALELDDSALYLCASSYGAAMGETQYFGPGTRLLVL.

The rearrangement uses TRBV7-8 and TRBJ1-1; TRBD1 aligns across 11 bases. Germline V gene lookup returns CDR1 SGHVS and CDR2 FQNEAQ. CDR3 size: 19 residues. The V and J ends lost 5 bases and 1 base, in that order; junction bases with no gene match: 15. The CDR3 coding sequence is TGTGCCAGCAGCCGGCGGACAGGGGGCTTTAGGTTGGGGAACACTGAAGCTTTCTTT. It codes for CASSRRTGGFRLGNTEAFF.

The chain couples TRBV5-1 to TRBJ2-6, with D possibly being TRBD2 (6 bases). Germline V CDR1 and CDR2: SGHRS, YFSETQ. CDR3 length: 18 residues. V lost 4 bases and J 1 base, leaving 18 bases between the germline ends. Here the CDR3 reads CASSPYAGGVSGANVLTF. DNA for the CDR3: TGCGCCAGCAGCCCATACGCCGGAGGGGTGTCTGGGGCCAACGTCCTGACTTTC.

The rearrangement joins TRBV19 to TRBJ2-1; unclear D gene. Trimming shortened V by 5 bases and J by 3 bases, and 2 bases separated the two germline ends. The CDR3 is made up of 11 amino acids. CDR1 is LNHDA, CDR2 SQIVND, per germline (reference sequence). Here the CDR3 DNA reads TGTGCCAGTAGTTTCTACAATGAGCAGTTCTTC. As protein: CASSFYNEQFF. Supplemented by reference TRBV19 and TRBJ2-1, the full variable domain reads DGGITQSPKYLFRKEGQNVTLSCEQNLNHDAMYWYRQDPGQGLRLIYYSQIVNDFQKGDIAEGYSVSREKKESFPLTVTSAQKNPTAFYLCASSFYNEQFFGPGTRLTVL.

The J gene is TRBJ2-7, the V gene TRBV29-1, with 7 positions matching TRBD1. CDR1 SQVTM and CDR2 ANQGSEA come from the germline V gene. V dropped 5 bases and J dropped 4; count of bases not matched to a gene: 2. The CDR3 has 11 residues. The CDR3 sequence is CSVNRGYEQYF. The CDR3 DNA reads TGCAGCGTTAACAGGGGATACGAGCAGTACTTC.